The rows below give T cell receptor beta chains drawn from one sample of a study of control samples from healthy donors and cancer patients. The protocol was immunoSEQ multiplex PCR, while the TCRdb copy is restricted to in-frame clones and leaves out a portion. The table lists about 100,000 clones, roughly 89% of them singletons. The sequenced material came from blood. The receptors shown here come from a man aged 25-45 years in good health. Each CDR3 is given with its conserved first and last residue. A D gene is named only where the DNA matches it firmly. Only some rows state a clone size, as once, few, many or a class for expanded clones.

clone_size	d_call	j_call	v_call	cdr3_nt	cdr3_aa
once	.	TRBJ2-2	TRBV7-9	TGTGCCAGCAGCTGGACCTCGAACACCGGGGAGCTGTTTTTT	CASSWTSNTGELFF
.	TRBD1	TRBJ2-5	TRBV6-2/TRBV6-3	TGTGCCAGCAGTTACAACACAGGGGAAGAGACCCAGTACTTC	CASSYNTGEETQYF
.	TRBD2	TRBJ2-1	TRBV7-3	TGTGCCAGCAGCATCGGGGGGGCATACAATGAGCAGTTCTTC	CASSIGGAYNEQFF
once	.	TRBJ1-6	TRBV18	TGTGCCAGCTCACCGTCGGGGGAGGATTCACCCCTCCACTTT	CASSPSGEDSPLHF
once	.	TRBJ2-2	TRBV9	TGTGCCAGCAGCGCCGCGGGACGGGCGAACACCGGGGAGCTGTTTTTT	CASSAAGRANTGELFF
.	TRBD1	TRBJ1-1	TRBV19	TGTGCCAGTCGCCCGACAGGGGGCACTGAAGCTTTCTTT	CASRPTGGTEAFF
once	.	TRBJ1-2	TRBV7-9	TGTGCCAGCAGCTTAATGCAGGGTGGGGATGGCTACACCTTC	CASSLMQGGDGYTF
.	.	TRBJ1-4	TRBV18	TGTGCCAGCTCCCAATGGACAGACGGTGAAAAACTGTTTTTT	CASSQWTDGEKLFF
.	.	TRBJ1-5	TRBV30	TGTGCCTGGAGTCTAGGACTGGGAAGCAATCAGCCCCAGCATTTT	CAWSLGLGSNQPQHF
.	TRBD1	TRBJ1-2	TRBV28	TGTGCCAGCAGTTTACAGGGGGTTGGGGGTAACTATGGCTACACCTTC	CASSLQGVGGNYGYTF
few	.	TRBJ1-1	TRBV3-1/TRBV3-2	TGTGCCAGCAGCCAAGGTAAGGGGGAGAGATCGAACACTGAAGCTTTCTTT	CASSQGKGERSNTEAFF
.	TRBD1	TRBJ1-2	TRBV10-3	TGTGCCATCAGTGAGTCGGGAGCTGGACAGGGGAACTATGGCTACACCTTC	CAISESGAGQGNYGYTF
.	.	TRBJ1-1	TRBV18	TGTGCCAGCTCGATGGGACGGCCCACTGAAGCTTTCTTT	CASSMGRPTEAFF
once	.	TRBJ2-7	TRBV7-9	TGTGCCAGCAGCTTATCGGAGGTTTCCTACGAGCAGTACTTC	CASSLSEVSYEQYF
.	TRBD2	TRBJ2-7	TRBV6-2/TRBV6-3	TGTGCCAGCACCCCTAGCGGGGTCCTTCGCTCCTACGAGCAGTACTTC	CASTPSGVLRSYEQYF
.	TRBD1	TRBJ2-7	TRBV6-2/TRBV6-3	TGTGCCAGCAGTTATGGACAGGGTTCGTACGAGCAGTACTTC	CASSYGQGSYEQYF
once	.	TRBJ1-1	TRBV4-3	TGCGCCAGCAGCCAAGTCTACGGGGCTCGGACTGAAGCTTTCTTT	CASSQVYGARTEAFF
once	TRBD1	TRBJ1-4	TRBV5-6	TGTGCCAGCAGTTTTAAGGGGGCGCCGGGGGAAAAACTGTTTTTT	CASSFKGAPGEKLFF
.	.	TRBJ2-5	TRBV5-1	TGCGCCAGCAATGGGGGGGAGACCCAGTACTTC	CASNGGETQYF
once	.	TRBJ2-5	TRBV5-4	TGTGCCAGCAGCTTGGACGGCAGGGCAGAGACCCAGTACTTC	CASSLDGRAETQYF
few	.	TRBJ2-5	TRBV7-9	TGTGCCAGCAGCTTAGCGTTAGGGGCCTCAGAGACCCAGTACTTC	CASSLALGASETQYF
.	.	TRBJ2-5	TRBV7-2	TGTGCCAGCAGCTTAAGGTATCGGCCCGAAGAGACCCAGTACTTC	CASSLRYRPEETQYF
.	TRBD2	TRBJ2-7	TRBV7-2	TGTGCCAGCAGCTTACCGGGACTAGCGTCCTACGAGCAGTACTTC	CASSLPGLASYEQYF
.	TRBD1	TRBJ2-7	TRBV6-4	TGTGCCAGCAGTGATACTGACAGGGGGCTAGACGAGCAGTACTTC	CASSDTDRGLDEQYF
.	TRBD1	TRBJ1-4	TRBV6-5	TGTGCCAGCAGAGGGACAGGCGAGGTAAAACTGTTTTTT	CASRGTGEVKLFF
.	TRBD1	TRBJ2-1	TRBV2	TGTGCCAGCAGTGGACAGGGGAAGGGCAATGAGCAGTTCTTC	CASSGQGKGNEQFF
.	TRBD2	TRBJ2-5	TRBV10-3	TGTGCCATCAGTGAACAAGCGGGGCTCCAAGAGACCCAGTACTTC	CAISEQAGLQETQYF
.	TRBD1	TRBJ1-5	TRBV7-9	TGTGCCAGCAGCTTCGGGACAGGGGGGGGCCATCAGCCCCAGCATTTT	CASSFGTGGGHQPQHF
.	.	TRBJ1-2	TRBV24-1	TGTGCCACCAGTGATTCTGGGGTGAGGGGAGGCTACACCTTC	CATSDSGVRGGYTF
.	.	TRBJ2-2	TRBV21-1	TGTGCCAGCAGCAAAGGGCTAAGACAGGGGAGGACCGGGGAGCTGTTTTTT	CASSKGLRQGRTGELFF
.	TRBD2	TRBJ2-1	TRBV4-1	TGCGCCAGCAGCCAAGTAACTAGCGGGAGTGTCTATGAGCAGTTCTTC	CASSQVTSGSVYEQFF
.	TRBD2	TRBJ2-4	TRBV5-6	TGTGCCAGCAGCTTGGCGCCTAGCGGGGGCAAAAACATTCAGTACTTC	CASSLAPSGGKNIQYF
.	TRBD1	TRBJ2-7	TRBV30	TGTGCCTGGAGTGCGAGGGGACAGGGGGTCTACGAGCAGTACTTC	CAWSARGQGVYEQYF
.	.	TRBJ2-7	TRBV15	TGTGCCACCAGCAGGAACCCCAGGGTGTACGAGCAGTACTTC	CATSRNPRVYEQYF
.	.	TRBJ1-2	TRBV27	TGTGCCAGCAGTCCCGTAGCGCAAAGGCGGGGCTACACCTTC	CASSPVAQRRGYTF
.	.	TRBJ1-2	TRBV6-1	TGTGCCAGCAGTGAAGCCTGGACGGGAGGAAATGGCTACACCTTC	CASSEAWTGGNGYTF
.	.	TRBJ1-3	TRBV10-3	TGTGCCATCAGTGAGAGCCAGTCTGGAAACACCATATATTTT	CAISESQSGNTIYF
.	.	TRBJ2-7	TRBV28	TGTGCCAGCAGTAGCACAGGGCGAGGGCCCTACGAGCAGTACTTC	CASSSTGRGPYEQYF
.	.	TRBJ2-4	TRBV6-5	TGTGCCAGCAGTTATCTCTCCACCAAAAACATTCAGTACTTC	CASSYLSTKNIQYF
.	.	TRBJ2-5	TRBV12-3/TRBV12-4	TGTGCCAGCAGTTTGGGAGGAATAAAGACCCAGTACTTC	CASSLGGIKTQYF
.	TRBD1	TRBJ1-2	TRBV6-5	TGTGCCAGCAGAATGGACAGGAACTATGGCTACACCTTC	CASRMDRNYGYTF
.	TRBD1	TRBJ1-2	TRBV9	TGTGCCAGCAGCGTAGATCTAACAGGGGGCTATGGCTACACCTTC	CASSVDLTGGYGYTF